A single sample gave rise to the 15 T cell receptor beta chains below, sequenced in a study of cytomegalovirus exposure and HLA in healthy donors. It was with 60 Vbeta and 13 Jbeta primers that the PCR ran. Assay used: immunoSEQ multiplex PCR; TCRdb lists only in-frame clones, some missing. The table records some 150,000 clones, 76% of them present only once. Sequenced sample: PBMCs. These receptors came from a female donor in good health and CMV-seropositive.

This chain uses TRBV19 with TRBJ2-7, with D possibly matching TRBD2 (6 bases). The CDR3 is made up of 12 amino acids. V was cut by 11 bases and J by 4 bases, with 15 bases left in between. The V gene's germline CDR1 is LNHDA and CDR2 SQIVND (reference sequence). The CDR3 bases are TGTGCCTCGTCCCCGGAGGGGTACGAGCAGTACTTC. Amino acids: CASSPEGYEQYF.

The gene calls are TRBV11-2 and TRBJ2-1, with D possibly TRBD1 on 6 matching bases. The CDR3 contains 14 residues. In germline, CDR1 is SGHAT, CDR2 FQNNGV. With 3 bases removed from V and 9 bases from J, the gap between germline ends came to 15 bases. The CDR3 is CASSLFVQGSEQFF. In nucleotides, the CDR3 is TGTGCCAGCAGCTTGTTCGTACAGGGCAGTGAGCAGTTCTTC.

CDR3 DNA sequence: TGTGCCAGCAGCCTAGAGACTAGCGGGGCGAACACCGGGGAGCTGTTTTTT. Its translation is CASSLETSGANTGELFF. J is TRBJ2-2 and V is TRBV5-4, with TRBD2 matching over 11 bases. Germline-derived CDR1 and CDR2 are SGHNT and YYREEE (reference sequence). The CDR3 extends over 17 amino acids. Trimming took 4 bases from V and 0 from J; bases not matched to a gene: 5.

This clone was recorded a few times. The rearrangement uses TRBV6-1 and TRBJ2-7; no definite D call. The V end lost 5 bases, the J end lost 1 base, and 15 bases lay between the germline ends. CDR1 and CDR2 from the germline V gene are MNHNS and SASEGT. The CDR3 covers 15 residues. DNA of the CDR3: TGTGCCAGCAGTTGGGCAACGACGGATTCCTACGAGCAGTACTTC. Translated, it gives CASSWATTDSYEQYF.

This chain connects TRBV5-4 to TRBJ1-2, with 8 bases lining up with TRBD1. The V gene's germline CDR1 is SGHNT and CDR2 YYREEE (reference sequence). This CDR3 is built from 15 residues. V gave up 3 bases and J gave up 0 bases; unmatched junction bases: 4. DNA of the CDR3: TGTGCCAGCAGCTCCGACAGGGGAGCTAACTATGGCTACACCTTC. Translation: CASSSDRGANYGYTF.

V is TRBV21-1 and J is TRBJ2-2; TRBD2 is taken as the D call from the table, unchecked against the DNA. TRBV21-1 is marked as a pseudogene. The CDR3 consists of 16 residues. The CDR3 region is CARTPGLELNTGELFF. The CDR3 nucleotides read TGTGCCCGAACCCCGGGACTCGAACTGAACACCGGGGAGCTGTTTTTT.

The table lists this clone with a few counts. The chain is built from TRBV7-6 and TRBJ2-1; the match to TRBD1 covers 9 bases. The V and J ends lost 3 bases and 4 bases, in that order; junction bases with no gene match: 4. Germline CDR1 SGHVS, CDR2 FNYEAQ. The CDR3 extends over 15 amino acids. The CDR3 DNA reads as TGTGCCAGCAGCTTGGGGACAGGGCCTTACAATGAGCAGTTCTTC. It specifies CASSLGTGPYNEQFF.

The chain links TRBV9 to TRBJ2-5, with D perhaps TRBD2 (5 bases). The V end lost 0 bases, the J end lost 0 bases, and 12 bases lay between the germline ends. Germline V gene lookup returns CDR1 SGDLS and CDR2 YYNGEE. CDR3 size: 16 residues. The chain's CDR3 is CASSVGSGLYQETQYF. DNA for the CDR3: TGTGCCAGCAGCGTAGGGTCCGGACTGTACCAAGAGACCCAGTACTTC.

This clone showed up just a few times. The V and J genes are TRBV5-1 and TRBJ2-7, with TRBD1 matching over 7 bases. V was clipped by 8 bases and J by 1 base; unmatched bases: 9. From germline, CDR1 is SGHRS and CDR2 YFSETQ. This CDR3 has 14 residues. CDR3 bases: TGCGCCAGTCGGACAGGTGATGGATCCTACGAGCAGTACTTC. Translated, it gives CASRTGDGSYEQYF. The variable domain in full, with the rest retrieved from reference TRBV5-1 and TRBJ2-7, is KAGVTQTPRYLIKTRGQQVTLSCSPISGHRSVSWYQQTPGQGLQFLFEYFSETQRNKGNFPGRFSGRQFSNSRSEMNVSTLELGDSALYLCASRTGDGSYEQYFGPGTRLTVT.

This chain connects TRBV7-2 to TRBJ1-3, with no clear D. CDR1 is SGHTA, CDR2 FQGNSA, per germline. The CDR3 runs 15 residues. Trimming shortened V by 1 base and J by 4 bases, and 11 bases separated the two germline ends. The chain's CDR3 is CASSLVAAGGNTIYF. The CDR3 DNA reads TGTGCCAGCAGCTTAGTGGCAGCGGGGGGAAACACCATATATTTT.

The chain is built from TRBV6-6 and TRBJ2-5; possible D gene TRBD1, 6 bases. There are 15 residues in the CDR3. Trimming cost V 6 bases and J 1 base, with 15 bases left between them. Per germline, CDR1 MNHNY and CDR2 SVGAGI (reference sequence). The CDR3 region has the DNA TGTGCCAGCAGAGCGGACAGCCGACCCCAAGAGACCCAGTACTTC. Translation: CASRADSRPQETQYF.

The chain links TRBV19 to TRBJ2-3; D perhaps matches TRBD2 (7 bases). The CDR3 runs 14 residues. Per the germline V gene, CDR1 is LNHDA and CDR2 is SQIVND (reference sequence). Trimming removed 8 bases at V and 5 bases at J, with 17 bases between. DNA of the CDR3: TGTGCCAGTTCCGCGAGGGGGGGGATAGATACGCAGTATTTT. Its protein product is CASSARGGIDTQYF.

The chain has TRBV6-5 and TRBJ1-1, with a possible D match to TRBD1 (5 bases). Trimming left V 4 bases short and J 6 bases short, with 12 bases between. The CDR3 is 13 amino acids. Germline lookup yields CDR1 MNHEY and CDR2 SVGAGI. The CDR3 region has the DNA TGTGCCAGCAGTTCCGGCAGGGCGGCTGAAGCTTTCTTT. Protein product: CASSSGRAAEAFF.

The chain combines TRBV7-2 with TRBJ2-4; 9 positions match TRBD2. The CDR3 is made up of 17 amino acids. The J segment lost 9 bases and the V segment lost 1 base, leaving 13 bases of the junction unmatched. Germline V gene sequence: CDR1 SGHTA, CDR2 FQGNSA. CDR3 in DNA: TGTGCCAGCAGCTTAGTAGCAGTAGCGGGAGTTGAAGGCATTCAGTACTTC. It yields the protein CASSLVAVAGVEGIQYF.

This chain joins TRBV2 and TRBJ2-2; perhaps TRBD2 as D (5 bases). The CDR3 has 16 amino acids. The germline V gene encodes CDR1 SNHLY and CDR2 FYNNEI. V was clipped by 10 bases and J by 5 bases, with 23 bases between them. The CDR3 reads CATTRSRRKETGELFF. The CDR3 nucleotides read TGTGCCACCACTCGATCCCGGAGGAAAGAAACCGGGGAGCTGTTTTTT.